The rows below give T cell receptor beta chains drawn from one sample of a study of blood T cell repertoires in COVID-19. The repertoire was sequenced with immunoSEQ multiplex PCR; TCRdb's copy has only in-frame clones and lacks some. The table records roughly 240,000 clones, approximately 87% of them present only once. The specimen sequenced was peripheral blood. These TCRs come from a man in his fifties or sixties who had recovered from COVID-19. Each CDR3 is given with its conserved first and last residue. D genes are given only for firm matches. A clone size is listed for some rows: how often the clone was seen (once, few, many), or a class if it is expanded.

V	D	size	J	DNA	CDR3
TRBV21-1	NA	many	TRBJ2-7	TGTGCCAGCAGCATTGAATTCCCGACAGGGGGCTCCTACGAGCAGTACTTC	CASSIEFPTGGSYEQYF
TRBV6-4	TRBD2	NA	TRBJ2-3	TGTGCCAGCAGTGAATTCGTGACTAGCGGCACAGATACGCAGTATTTT	CASSEFVTSGTDTQYF
TRBV14	TRBD1	NA	TRBJ1-4	TGTGCCAGCAGCCAAGATTACCGACAGGGAGGAAAACTGTTTTTT	CASSQDYRQGGKLFF
TRBV27	NA	NA	TRBJ2-5	TGTGCCAGCAGTCCTAGGTACCAAGAGACCCAGTACTTC	CASSPRYQETQYF
TRBV7-9	TRBD1	NA	TRBJ1-5	TGTGCCAGCAGCCCAGGGGGTAGCAATCAGCCCCAGCATTTT	CASSPGGSNQPQHF
TRBV19	NA	NA	TRBJ1-2	TGTGCCAGTAGTATAGGCCCAAGTTCGGGAGTCTATGGCTACACCTTC	CASSIGPSSGVYGYTF
TRBV19	NA	NA	TRBJ1-1	TGTGCCAGTAGTACACAGGGTGGCACTGAAGCTTTCTTT	CASSTQGGTEAFF
TRBV29-1	NA	NA	TRBJ2-7	TGCAGCGCCGGACAAGGCTCCTACGAGCAGTACTTC	CSAGQGSYEQYF
TRBV19	TRBD2	NA	TRBJ2-1	TGTGCCAGTAGTGTGGGACTAGCAATATACAATGAGCAGTTCTTC	CASSVGLAIYNEQFF
TRBV11-2	NA	few	TRBJ1-4	TGTGCCAGTACCGGACAGCTAAATGAAAAACTGTTTTTT	CASTGQLNEKLFF
TRBV6-1	TRBD1	NA	TRBJ1-1	TGTGCCAGCAGTGAACCTGGGGACAGTAGTAACACTGAAGCTTTCTTT	CASSEPGDSSNTEAFF
TRBV29-1	TRBD2	NA	TRBJ2-3	TGCAGCGCCCAAGGGATTCTAGCGGGAGGCACAGATACGCAGTATTTT	CSAQGILAGGTDTQYF
TRBV5-1	NA	NA	TRBJ1-2	TGCGCCAGCAGCTTGATCGAGGGTCGTGGCTACACCTTC	CASSLIEGRGYTF
TRBV9	TRBD2	NA	TRBJ2-1	TGTGCCAGCAGCTCCCGACTAGCGGGAGACGATGAGCAGTTCTTC	CASSSRLAGDDEQFF
TRBV2	TRBD1	NA	TRBJ1-2	TGTGCCAGCAGAGCCGGGACAGGGCCCTATGGCTACACCTTC	CASRAGTGPYGYTF
TRBV24-1	NA	NA	TRBJ2-5	TGTGCCACCAGTGCCCCTGTGGCAGTTCACCCTCAAGAGACCCAGTACTTC	CATSAPVAVHPQETQYF
TRBV12-3/TRBV12-4	NA	NA	TRBJ1-5	TGTGCCAGCAGGGAGGGCGGCAATCAGCCCCAGCATTTT	CASREGGNQPQHF
TRBV7-6	NA	NA	TRBJ2-7	TGTGCCAGCAGCTTGCAGGAAGCCCCAGCCTACGAGCAGTACTTC	CASSLQEAPAYEQYF
TRBV6-1	NA	NA	TRBJ2-2	TGTGCCAGCAGTGAACTACCGGGAGCGGGCACCGGGGAGCTGTTTTTT	CASSELPGAGTGELFF
TRBV6-5	NA	NA	TRBJ1-4	TGTGCCAGCAGTTACGGGGGCTCAAGGGGGAGTGAAAAACTGTTTTTT	CASSYGGSRGSEKLFF
TRBV5-5	TRBD2	NA	TRBJ2-3	TGTGCCAGCAGCTTGGTGTTAGCGGGGACCACAGATACGCAGTATTTT	CASSLVLAGTTDTQYF
TRBV11-3	TRBD1	NA	TRBJ2-5	TGTGCCAGCAGCTTAGGACAGGGTGTGGAAGAGACCCAGTACTTC	CASSLGQGVEETQYF
TRBV28	TRBD1	NA	TRBJ2-5	TGTGCCAGCAGTTTAGACTTGACAGGGTATGAGACCCAGTACTTC	CASSLDLTGYETQYF
TRBV10-3	NA	NA	TRBJ1-6	TGTGCCATCAGTGATTCGCGGGTCATCGGCGGTAATTCACCCCTCCACTTT	CAISDSRVIGGNSPLHF
TRBV6-1	TRBD1	NA	TRBJ2-7	TGTGCCAGCAGTGGACTGGGGACAGGGAGGCGTCACGAGCAGTACTTC	CASSGLGTGRRHEQYF
TRBV5-1	TRBD2	few	TRBJ2-1	TGCGCCAGCAGCGAATACCCAAAGCGGGGGAACAATGAGCAGTTCTTC	CASSEYPKRGNNEQFF
TRBV30	TRBD1	NA	TRBJ2-1	TGTGCCTGGAGAGGGACAGGGGCCCTCTCCTACAATGAGCAGTTCTTC	CAWRGTGALSYNEQFF
TRBV30	NA	NA	TRBJ2-3	TGTGCCCGTTCCCCCCTAGGTGCGGGACCCACAGATACGCAGTATTTT	CARSPLGAGPTDTQYF
TRBV5-1	TRBD2	NA	TRBJ2-5	TGCGCCAGCAGCTCCGTTACTAGCGGGGGGGCAAAGACCCAGTACTTC	CASSSVTSGGAKTQYF
TRBV27	NA	NA	TRBJ2-1	TGTGCCAGCAGTTTAGTGCGGAGCAATGAGCAGTTCTTC	CASSLVRSNEQFF
TRBV6-5	TRBD1	NA	TRBJ2-7	TGTGCCACCCAGCCGGGGACAGGGGGCAGATACGAGCAGTACTTC	CATQPGTGGRYEQYF
TRBV11-3	TRBD2	NA	TRBJ2-1	TGTGCCAGCAGCTCCGGACTAGCGGTATACAATGAGCAGTTCTTC	CASSSGLAVYNEQFF
TRBV5-6	TRBD1	NA	TRBJ2-6	TGTGCCAGCAGCTTGAGACAGGGATGGGGGGCCAACGTCCTGACTTTC	CASSLRQGWGANVLTF
TRBV7-2	NA	NA	TRBJ1-6	TGTGCCAGCAGCTTAAGGGGTTATAATTCACCCCTCCACTTT	CASSLRGYNSPLHF
TRBV3-1/TRBV3-2	NA	NA	TRBJ1-6	TGTGCCAGCAGCCAAGATGCGGCCTCACCCCTCCACTTT	CASSQDAASPLHF
TRBV19	TRBD1	few	TRBJ1-2	TGTGCCAGCACGGACAGGGGGCGACGGGGCTACACCTTC	CASTDRGRRGYTF
TRBV19	TRBD1	NA	TRBJ2-5	TGTGCCGCCTCGACAGGGCGGAGAGAGACCCAGTACTTC	CAASTGRRETQYF
TRBV11-2	TRBD1	few	TRBJ2-7	TGTGCCAGCAGCCGCGGGGCAGGGGGCCACTACGAGCAGTACTTC	CASSRGAGGHYEQYF
TRBV27	TRBD2	NA	TRBJ2-1	TGTGCCAGCAGTTTCCTGACTAGCGGGAGCCACAATGAGCAGTTCTTC	CASSFLTSGSHNEQFF
TRBV5-1	TRBD1	NA	TRBJ1-1	TGCGCCAGCAGCTTGGACCCTAACAGGGGAGGTACTGAAGCTTTCTTT	CASSLDPNRGGTEAFF